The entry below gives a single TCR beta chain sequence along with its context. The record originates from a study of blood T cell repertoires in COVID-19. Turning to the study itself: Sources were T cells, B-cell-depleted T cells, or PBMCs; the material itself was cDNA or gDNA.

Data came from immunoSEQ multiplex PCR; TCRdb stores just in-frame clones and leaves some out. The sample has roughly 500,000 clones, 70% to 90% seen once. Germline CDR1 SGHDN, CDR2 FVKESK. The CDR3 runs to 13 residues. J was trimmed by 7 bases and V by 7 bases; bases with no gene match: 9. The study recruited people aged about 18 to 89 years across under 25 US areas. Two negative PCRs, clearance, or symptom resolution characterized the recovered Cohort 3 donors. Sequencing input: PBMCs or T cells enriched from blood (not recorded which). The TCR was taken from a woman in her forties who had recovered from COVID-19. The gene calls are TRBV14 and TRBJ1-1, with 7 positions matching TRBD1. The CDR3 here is CASNGQVGSEAFF. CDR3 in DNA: TGTGCCAGCAACGGACAGGTGGGGAGTGAAGCTTTCTTT.